This paragraph covers one TCR beta chain sequence. Germline trimming cut 5 bases from V and 10 bases from J; bases unmatched to any gene: 5. Germline CDR1 reads MNHNS; CDR2 reads SASEGT. This CDR3 comprises 14 residues. These data originate in a study of cytomegalovirus exposure and HLA in healthy donors. Healthy bone marrow donors supplied every sample. With 60 Vbeta and 13 Jbeta primers, the PCR was carried out. Sequenced by immunoSEQ multiplex PCR; TCRdb stores in-frame clones only, minus some. The data contain approximately 210,000 clones, about 88% of them singletons. The rearrangement joins TRBV6-1 to TRBJ1-6, with 10 bases that match TRBD1. Material: PBMCs. The TCR sequence derives from a woman between 18 and 29 years old in good health and CMV-seronegative. In DNA, the CDR3 is TGTGCCAGCAGTACCCGGGACAGGGGCTCACCCCTCCACTTT. Its protein is CASSTRDRGSPLHF.